Below, one T cell receptor (beta chain) is given with its context. Its antigen is currently unknown. V gave up 0 bases and J gave up 2 bases, with 10 bases separating them. CDR1 LNHNV and CDR2 YYDKDF come from the germline V gene (reference sequence). The length of the CDR3 is 15 residues. Use of 60 Vbeta and 13 Jbeta primers characterized the PCR. The method was immunoSEQ multiplex PCR; TCRdb's version includes in-frame clones alone and lacks a portion of them. Seen here are 90,000 or so clones, approximately 64% observed once, and the top ten hold about 6.3%. The sample comes from a study of cytomegalovirus exposure and HLA in healthy donors. Whole-study findings and limits: One cluster of highly shared sequence variants probably arose as a sequencing artifact. Equally common other TCR beta chains were less clonally expanded than HLA-associated ones, a later analysis found. The authors listed approximately 150 TCR beta chains as cytomegalovirus-associated. The classifier was said to identify cytomegalovirus status with high specificity and sensitivity.

The rearrangement joins TRBV15 to TRBJ1-1; D is unclear. This clonotype originated in a boy aged 10-17 years in good health and CMV-seropositive. The sequenced sample consisted of PBMCs. The CDR3 is CATSRDYNSNTEAFF. The CDR3 bases are TGTGCCACCAGCAGAGATTATAACAGCAACACTGAAGCTTTCTTT.